This TCR beta chain was documented in a study of cytomegalovirus exposure and HLA in healthy donors. Turning to the study itself: An analysis done earlier identified approximately 120 million unique TCR beta sequences from about 179 million T cells. Study-wide findings and caveats: Reportedly, cytomegalovirus status was diagnosed with high sensitivity and specificity. Associated with cytomegalovirus, according to the listing, were 170 or so TCR beta chains. In a later analysis, TCR beta V- and J-gene trimming showed a link to a missense DCLRE1C variant.

The CDR3 spans 16 residues. The trim removed 4 bases at V and 0 bases at J, leaving 6 bases unmatched. Germline V gene sequence: CDR1 MGHRA, CDR2 YSYEKL. The primer mix had 60 Vbeta and 13 Jbeta primers. Some clones are missing from TCRdb's copy, which holds only in-frame ones; the method was immunoSEQ multiplex PCR. The sample lists 150,000 to 200,000 clones, about 81% occurring once. Concerning this clone: Antigen unknown.

The genes are TRBV4-1 and TRBJ1-1; 9 bases match TRBD1. This receptor was identified in a woman aged 18-35 years in good health and CMV-seronegative. The sequenced sample consisted of PBMCs. This chain's CDR3 is CASSPGQGRLNTEAFF. In DNA, the CDR3 is TGCGCCAGCAGCCCGGGACAGGGACGGCTGAACACTGAAGCTTTCTTT.